The rows below give T cell receptor beta chains drawn from one sample of a study of preoperative IRX-2 immunotherapy in early breast cancer. The data were produced by immunoSEQ multiplex PCR, yet TCRdb's version contains in-frame clones alone and is incomplete. Among about 3,300 clones, around 66% were seen once, and the ten largest hold roughly 9%. Sequenced here: tumor tissue, sampled before IRX-2 immunotherapy. These receptor sequences come from a human donor with breast cancer. CDR3s include the opening cysteine and the closing phenylalanine or tryptophan. Each record gives: CDR3 length, V gene, D gene, J gene, clone size, CDR3 protein, CDR3 DNA. The D gene is left open where the match is weak. Clone size, where shown, is once, few, many, or a class for clones that have expanded.

15	TRBV10-3	TRBD1	TRBJ2-7	NA	CAISESRQGEYEQYF	TGTGCCATCAGTGAGTCTCGACAGGGAGAGTACGAGCAGTACTTC
16	TRBV11-3	NA	TRBJ1-2	NA	CASSPSGAGRIGGYTF	TGTGCCAGCAGCCCCTCCGGGGCCGGTCGGATTGGAGGCTACACCTTC
13	TRBV29-1	NA	TRBJ1-1	NA	CSVEISPGTEAFF	TGCAGCGTTGAGATATCCCCGGGGACTGAAGCTTTCTTT
13	TRBV18	NA	TRBJ2-7	NA	CASSPPSVGEQYF	TGTGCCAGCTCACCGCCCTCTGTGGGGGAGCAGTACTTC
13	TRBV25-1	NA	TRBJ2-7	NA	CASSYEGAYEQYF	TGTGCCAGCAGTTACGAAGGGGCCTACGAGCAGTACTTC
15	TRBV5-1	TRBD1	TRBJ2-2	NA	CASSTGQLNTGELFF	TGCGCCAGCAGTACGGGACAGCTGAACACCGGGGAGCTGTTTTTT
15	TRBV19	NA	TRBJ2-2	NA	CASQNGGESAGELFF	TGTGCCAGCCAAAACGGGGGCGAGTCTGCCGGGGAGCTGTTTTTT
14	TRBV7-5	NA	TRBJ2-2	NA	CASSVETGAGELFF	TGTGCCAGCAGCGTCGAGACAGGGGCCGGGGAGCTGTTTTTT
15	TRBV6-8	NA	TRBJ1-2	few	CASSYSPATRGGYTF	TGTGCCAGCAGTTACTCGCCAGCCACCCGGGGTGGCTACACCTTC
15	TRBV19	TRBD2	TRBJ2-3	few	CASSILSGSADTQYF	TGTGCCAGTAGTATACTTAGCGGGAGTGCAGATACGCAGTATTTT
16	TRBV28	TRBD2	TRBJ2-7	once	CASSSRLAGVPYEQYF	TGTGCCAGCAGTTCTAGACTAGCGGGGGTTCCCTACGAGCAGTACTTC
15	TRBV6-8	TRBD2	TRBJ2-7	few	CASSYSREGFDEQYF	TGTGCCAGCAGTTACTCGCGGGAGGGTTTCGACGAGCAGTACTTC
15	TRBV5-1	NA	TRBJ2-7	NA	CASSSDSKRGSEQYF	TGCGCCAGCAGCTCAGACTCAAAACGAGGCTCCGAGCAGTACTTC
14	TRBV7-6	TRBD1	TRBJ1-4	NA	CASSLQDRDGKLFF	TGTGCCAGCAGCTTGCAGGACAGGGACGGAAAACTGTTTTTT
14	TRBV6-8	NA	TRBJ2-3	NA	CASSGGLSTDTQYF	TGTGCCAGCAGTGGGGGACTCTCCACAGATACGCAGTATTTT
18	TRBV6-8	TRBD2	TRBJ2-3	NA	CASSAGRLAGGPTDTQYF	TGTGCCAGCAGTGCCGGAAGACTAGCGGGAGGGCCGACAGATACGCAGTATTTT
14	TRBV5-2	NA	TRBJ2-2	NA	CASSPWLNTGELFF	TGTGCCAGCAGCCCCTGGCTTAACACCGGGGAGCTGTTTTTT
15	TRBV11-3	NA	TRBJ1-3	large	CASSPTRGLGNTIYF	TGTGCCAGCAGCCCGACCCGGGGGCTCGGAAACACCATATATTTT
16	TRBV18	NA	TRBJ1-5	NA	CASSPPEGGKNQPQHF	TGTGCCAGCTCACCCCCGGAGGGAGGGAAGAATCAGCCCCAGCATTTT
12	TRBV6-8	NA	TRBJ1-1	NA	CASSFVPRRAFF	TGTGCCAGCAGTTTCGTTCCCAGGAGGGCTTTCTTT
12	TRBV28	NA	TRBJ1-2	NA	CASSLRGYGYTF	TGTGCCAGCAGTTTGCGCGGCTATGGCTACACCTTC
16	TRBV11-3	TRBD2	TRBJ2-3	NA	CASSLRAGLSTDTQYF	TGTGCCAGCAGCTTACGAGCGGGGCTGAGCACAGATACGCAGTATTTT
15	TRBV5-1	TRBD1	TRBJ1-1	once	CASSSRTGEASEAFF	TGCGCCAGCAGCTCTCGGACAGGGGAGGCCTCTGAAGCTTTCTTT
15	TRBV10-2	NA	TRBJ2-7	NA	CASRETVWRQHEQYF	TGCGCCAGCAGGGAGACGGTGTGGCGGCAGCACGAGCAGTACTTC
15	TRBV11-3	TRBD1	TRBJ1-1	NA	CASSASTTGGAKAFF	TGTGCCAGCAGCGCCTCCACCACAGGGGGCGCAAAAGCTTTCTTT
12	TRBV29-1	NA	TRBJ1-4	NA	CSVVEEDEKLFF	TGCAGCGTTGTGGAGGAGGATGAAAAACTGTTTTTT
15	TRBV6-7	TRBD2	TRBJ2-5	once	CASSPELAGAETQYF	TGTGCCAGCAGTCCGGAACTAGCGGGGGCAGAGACCCAGTACTTC
14	TRBV11-3	NA	TRBJ1-2	medium-sized	CASSLESGNYGYTF	TGTGCCAGCAGCTTGGAGTCGGGGAACTATGGCTACACCTTC
14	TRBV28	NA	TRBJ2-3	NA	CASRSGGEVDTQYF	TGTGCCAGCAGATCGGGCGGGGAGGTAGATACGCAGTATTTT
16	TRBV28	NA	TRBJ1-1	NA	CASSPLPARGGGEAFF	TGTGCCAGCAGTCCGCTTCCCGCGAGAGGGGGAGGTGAAGCTTTCTTT
16	TRBV11-3	NA	TRBJ1-2	few	CASSSHGGDDLNDYTF	TGTGCCAGCAGCTCTCACGGGGGGGACGACCTTAATGACTACACCTTC
16	TRBV6-8	NA	TRBJ2-7	once	CASSDRSRFESYEQYF	TGTGCCAGCAGTGACAGGTCCAGATTCGAGTCCTACGAGCAGTACTTC
17	TRBV18	TRBD1	TRBJ1-1	NA	CASSPSGTGIMNTEAFF	TGTGCCAGCTCACCTTCCGGGACAGGGATAATGAACACTGAAGCTTTCTTT
14	TRBV23-1	NA	TRBJ1-3	NA	CASSPDNSGNTIYF	TGCGCCAGCAGCCCCGACAACTCTGGAAACACCATATATTTT
16	TRBV4-1	NA	TRBJ2-3	NA	CANSQVLGGRGDTQYF	TGCGCCAACAGCCAAGTACTCGGGGGGCGAGGAGATACGCAGTATTTT
14	TRBV12-5	TRBD1	TRBJ2-1	NA	CATTDRGAYNEQFF	TGTGCCACCACCGACAGGGGGGCCTACAATGAGCAGTTCTTC
16	TRBV19	TRBD1	TRBJ2-1	NA	CASRPVRTGGSTEQFF	TGTGCCAGTAGACCAGTTCGGACAGGGGGATCGACTGAGCAGTTCTTC
15	TRBV15	TRBD2	TRBJ2-5	NA	CATSRPSGGQETQYF	TGTGCCACCAGCAGACCTAGCGGGGGGCAAGAGACCCAGTACTTC
17	TRBV19	TRBD1	TRBJ2-7	NA	CASSIALRGGSSYEQYF	TGTGCCAGTAGTATAGCCTTGCGAGGGGGCAGCTCCTACGAGCAGTACTTC
14	TRBV19	TRBD2	TRBJ2-1	NA	CASSIGTGLNEQFF	TGTGCCAGTAGTATAGGAACGGGACTAAATGAGCAGTTCTTC